This TCR beta chain is drawn from a study of early T cells in non-severe SARS-CoV-2 infection. Study summary: Unsorted whole blood bulk RNA was sequenced, with unpaired chains.

The library protocol tagged individual cDNA molecules with unique molecular identifiers. Using its own MiXCR run on the 5' RACE reads, TCRdb lists one record per CDR3 protein. The repertoire holds fewer than 120,000 distinct CDR3 sequences, with 10% to 15% as singletons. Study observations and caveats: The VDJdb matching leaned toward anti-spike CD8 responses and overlooked private and CD4 specificities.

This clonotype has at least ten counts. Its specificity is unknown. The V and J ends lost 4 bases and 5 bases respectively, with 14 bases between them. The germline V gene has CDR1 KGHDR and CDR2 SFDVKD. The CDR3 has 14 amino acids. The chain carries TRBV24-1 and TRBJ2-7; the D is unclear. The source material was whole blood, sampled at baseline. The receptor was derived from an adult who was a healthcare worker with PCR-confirmed SARS-CoV-2 infection or an uninfected control (not recorded which). This chain's CDR3 is CATSDADPSHEQYF. CDR3 in DNA: TGTGCCACCAGTGACGCCGATCCCTCGCACGAGCAGTACTTC.